Shown below are 3 T cell receptor beta chains from a single sample sequenced in a study of shared clonotypes between healthy human individuals. This table comes from immunoSEQ multiplex PCR, and its TCRdb copy is limited to in-frame clones, with some not included. The profile covers approximately 2,000,000 clones, with 92% appearing a single time and 0.3% to 0.45% taken by the ten largest. The sample was naive CD4+ T cells from PBMCs. Subset given: CD45RA+ positively selected. All receptors derive from a man aged 18 to 29 in good health. Some clones in this sample may be carry-over from other donors' samples.

In its sample, this clone was seen once. The chain employs TRBV27 and TRBJ1-5, with TRBD1 identical over 7 bases. The V gene's germline CDR1 is MNHEY and CDR2 SMNVEV (reference sequence). This CDR3 is 15 amino acids long. Germline trimming cut 10 bases from V and 9 bases from J; bases unmatched to any gene: 18. Written as DNA, the CDR3 is TGTGCCACCACCCGATCGGGGACAGTACCATCGCCCCAGCATTTT. It codes for CATTRSGTVPSPQHF.

The CDR3 sequence is CASSRTPGQEAFF. CDR3 nucleotide sequence: TGTGCCAGCAGCCGTACCCCGGGACAGGAGGCTTTCTTT. The rearrangement links TRBV7-9 to TRBJ1-1, with 8 bases identical to TRBD1. The CDR3 runs 13 residues. V shed 5 bases and J 11 bases; nucleotides not matched to a gene: 10. Germline V CDR1 and CDR2: SEHNR, FQNEAQ (reference sequence). Variable domain in full (rest from reference TRBV7-9 and TRBJ1-1): DTGVSQNPRHKITKRGQNVTFRCDPISEHNRLYWYRQTLGQGPEFLTYFQNEAQLEKSRLLSDRFSAERPKGSFSTLEIQRTEQGDSAMYLCASSRTPGQEAFFGQGTRLTVV.

The CDR3 sequence: CASSIQDRGRNEQYF. In DNA, the CDR3 is TGTGCCAGTAGTATTCAGGACAGGGGGCGAAACGAGCAGTACTTC. This chain links TRBV19 with TRBJ2-7; 11 bases are shared with TRBD1. V was clipped by 3 bases and J by 5 bases; unmatched bases: 6. Germline loops: CDR1 LNHDA, CDR2 SQIVND (reference sequence). The CDR3 is made up of 15 amino acids.